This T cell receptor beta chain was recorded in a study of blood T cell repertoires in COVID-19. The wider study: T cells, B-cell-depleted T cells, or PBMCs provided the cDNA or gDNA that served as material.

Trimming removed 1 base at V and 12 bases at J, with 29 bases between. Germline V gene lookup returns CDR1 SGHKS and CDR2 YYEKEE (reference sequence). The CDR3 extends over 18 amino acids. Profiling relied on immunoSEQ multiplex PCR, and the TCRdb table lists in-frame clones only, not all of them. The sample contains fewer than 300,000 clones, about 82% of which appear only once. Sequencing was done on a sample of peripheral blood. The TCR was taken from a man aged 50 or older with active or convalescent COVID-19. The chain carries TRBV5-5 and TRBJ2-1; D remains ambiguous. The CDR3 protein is CASSLYRTSGHALSLQFF. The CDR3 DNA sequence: TGTGCCAGCAGCTTGTACCGTACCTCAGGCCATGCCCTATCCTTGCAGTTCTTC.